The T cell receptor beta chain described here comes from a study of blood T cells in healthy people across ages. Study results and caveats: PBMC samples, being unsorted, prevented any conclusive comparison of naive and antigen-experienced cells.

A sample-barcoded 5' primer and a J-beta primer mix were used in a second PCR of about 7 to 11 cycles. Every sample gave at least 2.5 million paired-end reads containing CDR3. TCRdb itself ran the 5' RACE reads through MiXCR, one entry per CDR3 protein. The data contain approximately 2,000,000 distinct CDR3 sequences, approximately 40% of them singletons. Notes on this clonotype: The target antigen is unknown.

The CDR3 is 17 amino acids. Germline V CDR1 and CDR2: SNHLY, FYNNEI. With V trimmed by 2 bases and J by 6 bases, 13 bases remained unmatched. V is TRBV2 and J is TRBJ2-1, with TRBD1 matching 7 bases. What was sequenced was blood. The TCR originated in a human donor in good health. The CDR3 reads CASSERREGARSNEQFF. CDR3 in DNA: TGTGCCAGCAGTGAACGTCGAGAGGGGGCGCGTTCCAATGAGCAGTTCTTC.